Listed below are T cell receptor beta chains from one sample, sequenced in a study of OX40 agonist ivuxolimab in advanced cancers. The assay was immunoSEQ multiplex PCR, and TCRdb's table has in-frame clones only and misses some. Of roughly 61,000 clones in the sample, roughly 87% were seen once. The specimen was CD4+ or CD8+ T cells sorted from blood, collected in a trial of the OX40 agonist ivuxolimab. The receptors shown here come from an adult with an advanced solid tumor such as melanoma, head and neck, liver or kidney cancer. Each CDR3 is given with its conserved first and last residue. Each record gives: D gene, J gene, V gene, CDR3 protein, CDR3 DNA. The D gene is left open where the match is weak.

-,TRBJ2-3,TRBV27,CASSLKWRDTQYF,TGTGCCAGCAGTTTAAAATGGCGGGATACGCAGTATTTT
TRBD1,TRBJ1-2,TRBV6-6,CASSTPGQIGYGYTF,TGTGCCAGCAGTACTCCGGGACAGATAGGCTATGGCTACACCTTC
TRBD1,TRBJ1-2,TRBV7-2,CASSYRDRANYGYTF,TGTGCCAGCAGTTACCGGGACAGAGCTAACTATGGCTACACCTTC
-,TRBJ2-1,TRBV18,CASSLDRSSYNEQFF,TGTGCCAGCTCACTGGACAGATCCTCCTACAATGAGCAGTTCTTC
-,TRBJ2-2,TRBV5-5,CASSPGHNTGELFF,TGTGCCAGCAGCCCGGGACATAACACCGGGGAGCTGTTTTTT
-,TRBJ2-1,TRBV19,CASSIPGQTYNEQFF,TGTGCCAGTAGTATTCCCGGCCAGACCTACAATGAGCAGTTCTTC
-,TRBJ1-1,TRBV18,CASSTRSGVTEAFF,TGTGCCAGCTCAACCAGGAGCGGGGTCACTGAAGCTTTCTTT
TRBD1,TRBJ2-2,TRBV5-1,CASSYRDRGPGELFF,TGCGCCAGCAGCTACCGGGACAGGGGTCCCGGGGAGCTGTTTTTT
-,TRBJ1-2,TRBV7-6,CASTPIDNGYTF,TGTGCCAGCACCCCGATCGATAATGGCTACACCTTC
TRBD1,TRBJ2-7,TRBV27,CASSRGRDRGSEQYF,TGTGCCAGCAGTAGAGGGCGGGACAGGGGGAGTGAGCAGTACTTC